These 25 T cell receptor beta chains share one sample of origin, sequenced in a study of CD8+ T cells in alopecia areata. It was cDNA, reverse transcribed from extracted RNA, that served as the sequencing template. The assay was immunoSEQ multiplex PCR, and TCRdb's table has in-frame clones only and misses some. The top ten hold 20% to 25% of the sample, which has 110,000 to 150,000 clones, 65% to 90% seen once. Treatment meaning: oral pan-JAK inhibitor, 5-10 mg twice daily. Sample: CD8+ T cells sorted from blood, taken at week 4, from a patient treated with tofacitinib. All receptors derive from a human donor with alopecia areata.

The gene calls are TRBV29-1 and TRBJ2-7; maybe TRBD1 (6 bases). This CDR3 region has 15 residues. The V end was cut by 0 bases, the J end by 1 base, with 13 bases between. CDR1 SQVTM and CDR2 ANQGSEA come from the germline V gene. The CDR3 DNA reads TGCAGCGTTGAAGATCCCGGGACAAATTCCTACGAGCAGTACTTC. Residues: CSVEDPGTNSYEQYF.

The chain recombines TRBV5-1 with TRBJ2-3; 14 bases are shared with TRBD2. The CDR3 is made up of 17 amino acids. The germline CDR1 and CDR2 sequences are SGHRS and YFSETQ. Trimming took 4 bases from V and 3 from J; bases not matched to a gene: 7. CDR3 protein: CASSTGTSGGGTDTQYF. The CDR3 DNA follows: TGCGCCAGCAGCACAGGGACTAGCGGGGGAGGTACAGATACGCAGTATTTT. Variable domain in full (rest from reference TRBV5-1 and TRBJ2-3): KAGVTQTPRYLIKTRGQQVTLSCSPISGHRSVSWYQQTPGQGLQFLFEYFSETQRNKGNFPGRFSGRQFSNSRSEMNVSTLELGDSALYLCASSTGTSGGGTDTQYFGPGTRLTVL.

This clone showed up just a few times. The chain recombines TRBV7-8 with TRBJ2-7, with TRBD2 matching 8 bases. V lost 9 bases to trimming and J lost 4 bases; unmatched junction nucleotides: 14. There are 15 residues in the CDR3. Germline assignment: CDR1 SGHVS and CDR2 FQNEAQ. The CDR3 DNA follows: TGTGCCAGTACCCCTTCGGGGGGGGCGGAATACGAGCAGTACTTC. Translated: CASTPSGGAEYEQYF.

The V gene is TRBV27, the J gene TRBJ2-1; D not resolved. The CDR3 has 16 residues. Deletions cut 4 bases from V and 1 base from J, with 14 bases between. In germline, CDR1 is MNHEY, CDR2 SMNVEV (reference sequence). The CDR3 protein is CASSSELGMSYNEQFF. CDR3 coding DNA: TGTGCCAGCAGTTCAGAGCTGGGGATGTCCTACAATGAGCAGTTCTTC.

This chain connects TRBV7-9 to TRBJ2-2, with D possibly matching TRBD1 (6 bases). Germline V gene sequence: CDR1 SEHNR, CDR2 FQNEAQ (reference sequence). V was shortened by 5 bases and J by 3 bases, with 13 bases between the two germline ends. The CDR3 is 15 residues long. CDR3 sequence (DNA): TGTGCCAGCAGCCACCCAGGGGAATACACCGGGGAGCTGTTTTTT. Its translation: CASSHPGEYTGELFF.

The table lists this clone with a few counts. The chain carries TRBV10-3 and TRBJ2-1, with D maybe TRBD1 (7 bases). There are 13 residues in the CDR3. Germline lookup yields CDR1 ENHRY and CDR2 SYGVKD. Trimming stripped 11 bases from V and 2 bases from J, with 13 bases between. CDR3 residues: CAAGQLAYNEQFF. CDR3 sequence (DNA): TGTGCCGCGGGACAGCTAGCCTACAATGAGCAGTTCTTC.

The chain employs TRBV6-5 and TRBJ2-4; the D is unclear. This CDR3 has 11 residues. Germline CDR1 is MNHEY and CDR2 is SVGAGI. Between the trimmed V and J ends, which lost 2 bases and 10 bases, there was a span of 6 bases. The CDR3 loop reads CASSYREIQYF. The DNA for the CDR3 is TGTGCCAGCAGTTACAGGGAAATTCAGTACTTC.

This sequence joins TRBV27 and TRBJ2-7; D is uncertain. The CDR3 is 10 residues long. Trimming stripped 9 bases from V and 3 bases from J, with 6 bases between. Germline assignment: CDR1 MNHEY and CDR2 SMNVEV (reference sequence). The CDR3 reads CASGFYEQYF. For the CDR3, the DNA is TGTGCCAGTGGGTTCTACGAGCAGTACTTC.

This chain links TRBV5-4 with TRBJ2-7; TRBD2 might be the D (6 bases). Deletions cut 4 bases from V and 1 base from J, with 12 bases between. CDR3 length: 14 residues. Per germline, CDR1 SGHNT and CDR2 YYREEE (reference sequence). DNA of the CDR3: TGTGCCAGCAGCGGGCGGGACGGATCCTACGAGCAGTACTTC. Residues: CASSGRDGSYEQYF.

This rearrangement joins TRBV13 to TRBJ1-4; 8 nucleotides line up with TRBD1. This CDR3 spans 15 amino acids. The trim removed 5 bases at V and 2 bases at J, leaving 4 bases unmatched. Per germline, CDR1 PRHDT and CDR2 FYEKMQ (reference sequence). DNA of the CDR3: TGTGCCAGCAGCAACAACAGGGGGACTAATGAAAAACTGTTTTTT. Amino acid sequence: CASSNNRGTNEKLFF.

The chain employs TRBV7-8 and TRBJ2-1; TRBD1 might be the D (5 bases). The CDR3 is 14 residues long. Per the germline V gene, CDR1 is SGHVS and CDR2 is FQNEAQ. Deletions cut 2 bases from V and 4 bases from J, with 9 bases between. CDR3 DNA sequence: TGTGCCAGCAGCTTACTGGCAGGGTACAATGAGCAGTTCTTC. Its translation is CASSLLAGYNEQFF.

This clone was picked up a small number of times. The chain joins TRBV9 to TRBJ2-7; tentatively, D is TRBD1 (5 bases). The ends were cut back, 0 bases at V and 3 bases at J, with 16 bases in the middle. The length of the CDR3 is 16 residues. CDR1 and CDR2 from the germline V gene are SGDLS and YYNGEE. This CDR3 reads CASSVAMETEIYEQYF. The CDR3 DNA reads TGTGCCAGCAGCGTAGCTATGGAGACAGAGATCTACGAGCAGTACTTC.

The CDR3, as DNA: TGCAGCGTTGTAGGTGGGGCCGGTGAGCAGTTCTTC. This codes for CSVVGGAGEQFF. The rearrangement uses TRBV29-1 and TRBJ2-1, with D tentatively TRBD1 (5 bases). V lost 4 bases, J lost 9 bases, and 13 bases lay in between. The germline V gene encodes CDR1 SQVTM and CDR2 ANQGSEA. This CDR3 contains 12 residues.

The chain uses TRBV7-8 and TRBJ2-7; TRBD1 agrees at 9 bases. CDR3 size: 12 residues. The junction had 2 bases not matched to a gene; V was cut back by 5 bases and J by 6 bases. The germline CDR1 and CDR2 sequences are SGHVS and FQNEAQ. In DNA, the CDR3 is TGTGCCAGCAGCCAGACAGGGGGCGAGCAGTACTTC. This sequence encodes CASSQTGGEQYF.

The chain recombines TRBV19 with TRBJ1-5, with a tentative D call TRBD1 (5 bases). V dropped 2 bases and J dropped 4 bases, with 9 bases sitting between them. This CDR3 is built from 14 residues. Germline CDR1 reads LNHDA; CDR2 reads SQIVND (reference sequence). CDR3 loop: CASSIRGGNQPQHF. The CDR3 coding sequence is TGTGCCAGTAGTATAAGGGGAGGGAATCAGCCCCAGCATTTT. The complete variable domain, with remaining parts taken from reference TRBV19 and TRBJ1-5, reads DGGITQSPKYLFRKEGQNVTLSCEQNLNHDAMYWYRQDPGQGLRLIYYSQIVNDFQKGDIAEGYSVSREKKESFPLTVTSAQKNPTAFYLCASSIRGGNQPQHFGDGTRLSIL.

The CDR3 region has the DNA TGCAGCACTAAGGGGGCGAACACCGGGGAGCTGTTTTTT. Translated: CSTKGANTGELFF. The rearrangement links TRBV29-1 to TRBJ2-2, with D possibly being TRBD1 (6 bases). This CDR3 contains 13 residues. Per the germline V gene, CDR1 is SQVTM and CDR2 is ANQGSEA. Between the trimmed V and J ends, which lost 8 bases and 0 bases, there was a span of 10 bases.

CDR3 coding DNA: TGCAGCGTGGATAGGACTATAACGAACACCGGGGAGCTGTTTTTT. Translated: CSVDRTITNTGELFF. This chain uses TRBV29-1 with TRBJ2-2, with D tentatively TRBD2 (6 bases). With 6 bases removed from V and 0 bases from J, the gap between germline ends came to 14 bases. Germline-derived CDR1 and CDR2 are SQVTM and ANQGSEA. This CDR3 comprises 15 residues.

This rearrangement joins TRBV15 to TRBJ2-7; D is tentatively TRBD1 or TRBD2 (6 bases each). The germline V gene encodes CDR1 LNHNV and CDR2 YYDKDF (reference sequence). The CDR3 extends over 15 amino acids. V shed 1 base and J shed 3 bases, with 13 bases lying between them. The CDR3 spells CATSRAGGAHYEQYF. As DNA, the CDR3 is TGTGCCACCAGCAGAGCCGGGGGCGCTCACTACGAGCAGTACTTC.

The chain combines TRBV4-3 with TRBJ2-3, with 11 bases fitting TRBD2. V shed 6 bases, J shed 6 bases, and the junction held 8 bases outside the gene matches. The germline V gene encodes CDR1 LGHNA and CDR2 YSLEER. The CDR3 length is 15 residues. The CDR3 region has the DNA TGCGCCAGCAGTGAGTCTAGCGGGGGGCGGGATACGCAGTATTTT. Protein: CASSESSGGRDTQYF.

The rearrangement joins TRBV4-1 to TRBJ2-7; D possibly matches TRBD1 or TRBD2 (5 bases each). V was clipped by 5 bases and J by 0 bases, with 20 bases between them. CDR3 length: 17 residues. In germline, CDR1 is MGHRA, CDR2 YSYEKL. The CDR3 sequence: CASSSYPGTESSYEQYF. DNA for the CDR3: TGCGCCAGCAGCTCCTATCCCGGGACCGAGAGCTCCTACGAGCAGTACTTC.

The chain has TRBV5-5 and TRBJ1-1, with D unresolved. V lost 0 bases, J lost 5 bases, and 8 bases lay in between. Germline loops: CDR1 SGHKS, CDR2 YYEKEE (reference sequence). CDR3 length: 13 residues. CDR3 nucleotide sequence: TGTGCCAGCAGCTTGGTAGTAGGGACTGAAGCTTTCTTT. Its translation: CASSLVVGTEAFF.

This chain links TRBV29-1 with TRBJ1-1; D not certain. Germline CDR1 is SQVTM and CDR2 is ANQGSEA. This CDR3 region has 10 residues. The V end was cut by 4 bases, the J end by 7 bases, with 7 bases between. CDR3 nucleotides: TGCAGCGTTGTCTCGGGTGAAGCTTTCTTT. This encodes CSVVSGEAFF. Filled out from reference TRBV29-1 and TRBJ1-1, the complete variable domain reads SAVISQKPSRDICQRGTSLTIQCQVDSQVTMMFWYRQQPGQSLTLIATANQGSEATYESGFVIDKFPISRPNLTFSTLTVSNMSPEDSSIYLCSVVSGEAFFGQGTRLTVV.

The rearrangement links TRBV19 to TRBJ2-2; no clear D gene. The V end was cut by 7 bases, the J end by 2 bases, with 11 bases between. CDR1 and CDR2 from the germline V gene are LNHDA and SQIVND (reference sequence). The CDR3 is made up of 14 amino acids. The CDR3, as DNA: TGTGCCAGTAATACTAACCCCAACACCGGGGAGCTGTTTTTT. It translates to CASNTNPNTGELFF.

The chain is built from TRBV5-1 and TRBJ1-4; a possible D gene is TRBD1 (6 bases). The germline V gene encodes CDR1 SGHRS and CDR2 YFSETQ. The CDR3 consists of 16 residues. V was pared by 5 bases and J by 1 base, with 15 bases between. The CDR3: CASRRTGGLTNEKLFF. As DNA, the CDR3 is TGCGCCAGCAGACGAACGGGGGGCCTAACTAATGAAAAACTGTTTTTT.

A remark on this clone: Other nucleotide sequences in the sample specify the same CDR3. This chain links TRBV15 with TRBJ2-7; a weak D match, TRBD1 (6 bases). Trimming took 6 bases from V and 5 from J, leaving 14 bases between them. CDR1 is LNHNV and CDR2 is YYDKDF in the germline V gene (reference sequence). CDR3 length equals 13 residues. The CDR3 DNA is TGTGCCACCAGGTCATCAGGGGACGACGAGCAGTACTTC. It is translated as CATRSSGDDEQYF.